This TCR beta chain appears in the sequencing data of a study of cytomegalovirus exposure and HLA in healthy donors. Study-level points and caveats: According to reports, the classifier identified cytomegalovirus status with high specificity and sensitivity. A later analysis found most CMV-associated TCR beta chains apparently HLA-restricted. In an earlier analysis, about 87% or about 30%: the productive usage of most TCR beta V segments. In a later analysis, specific HLA alleles were associated with over 15,000 TCR beta sequences at a 0.05 false discovery rate.

About this clone: Its antigen remains unidentified.

The PCR contained 60 Vbeta and 13 Jbeta primers. Sequencing was performed with immunoSEQ multiplex PCR; in TCRdb, only in-frame clones are kept and a portion is missing. The table has under 200,000 clones, over 70% seen once. The CDR3 is 15 amino acids. With 5 bases removed from V and 8 bases from J, the gap between germline ends came to 20 bases. CDR1 is SGHRS, CDR2 YFSETQ, per germline. The sequence came from a man aged 50 to 59 in good health and CMV-seropositive. Input material: PBMCs. The chain carries TRBV5-1 and TRBJ2-1; D uncertain. The CDR3 DNA sequence: TGCGCCAGCAGTCCAGGTCATCCCTTGACCCATGAGCAGTTCTTC. Translation gives CASSPGHPLTHEQFF.